This T cell receptor beta chain appears in the sequencing data of a study of blood T cell repertoires in COVID-19. Study summary: The study drew acute and convalescent COVID-19 samples from the United States, Italy and Spain.

Original processing notes: Amplifying reference gene primers gave estimates of nucleated cell counts. The repertoire was sequenced with immunoSEQ multiplex PCR; TCRdb's copy has only in-frame clones and lacks some. V and J calls and clone size come straight from that table; D and trimming were deduced from the DNA. Of 250,000 to 350,000 clones in the sample, approximately 87% are singletons; the top ten hold approximately 7.8%. The CDR3 has 14 residues. Unmatched junction bases numbered 6, after V lost 0 bases and J lost 8 bases. Germline V CDR1 and CDR2: SQVTM, ANQGSEA. The sequencing sample was made of peripheral blood. The rearrangement links TRBV29-1 to TRBJ1-4; TRBD1 matches at 7 bases. This TCR derives from a woman in her forties or fifties who had recovered from COVID-19. CDR3 in amino acids: CSVEDRQGGEKLFF. CDR3 sequence (DNA): TGCAGCGTTGAAGATCGACAGGGCGGCGAAAAACTGTTTTTT.